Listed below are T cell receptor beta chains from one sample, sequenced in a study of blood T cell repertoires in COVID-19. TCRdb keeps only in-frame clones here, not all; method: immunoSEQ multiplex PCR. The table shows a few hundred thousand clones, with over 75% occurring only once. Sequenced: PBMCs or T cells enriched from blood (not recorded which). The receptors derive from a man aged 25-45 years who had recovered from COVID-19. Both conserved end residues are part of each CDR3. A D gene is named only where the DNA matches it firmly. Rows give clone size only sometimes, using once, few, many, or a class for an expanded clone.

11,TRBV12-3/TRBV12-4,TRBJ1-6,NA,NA,CAQPPVGALHF,TGTGCCCAGCCCCCCGTGGGAGCCCTCCACTTT
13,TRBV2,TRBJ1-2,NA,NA,CASSVQGAAGYTF,TGTGCCAGCAGTGTGCAAGGAGCCGCTGGCTACACCTTC
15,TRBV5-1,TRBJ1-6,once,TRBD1,CASREGTGGNSPLHF,TGCGCCAGCAGGGAAGGGACAGGGGGCAATTCACCCCTCCACTTT
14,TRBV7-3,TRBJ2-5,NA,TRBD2,CASSLSSGGETQYF,TGTGCCAGCAGCTTATCTAGCGGGGGAGAGACCCAGTACTTC
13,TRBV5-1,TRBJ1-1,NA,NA,CASRGTGGTEAFF,TGCGCCAGCAGGGGGACCGGAGGGACTGAAGCTTTCTTT
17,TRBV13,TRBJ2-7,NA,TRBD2,CASSFIPSREGSYEQYF,TGTGCCAGCAGCTTCATTCCTAGCAGGGAGGGCTCCTACGAGCAGTACTTC
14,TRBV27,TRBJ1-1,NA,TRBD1,CASSLTGWNTEAFF,TGTGCCAGCAGTTTGACAGGGTGGAACACTGAAGCTTTCTTT
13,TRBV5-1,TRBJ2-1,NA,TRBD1,CASSLQGLDEQFF,TGCGCCAGCAGCTTACAGGGGTTGGATGAGCAGTTCTTC
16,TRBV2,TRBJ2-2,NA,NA,CASRAGGSRYTGELFF,TGTGCCAGCCGGGCCGGGGGATCGCGGTACACCGGGGAGCTGTTTTTT
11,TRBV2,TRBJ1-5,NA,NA,CASSVSQPQHF,TGTGCCAGCAGTGTATCTCAGCCCCAGCATTTT
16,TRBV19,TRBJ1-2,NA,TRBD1,CASSSTWDSLGYGYTF,TGTGCCAGTAGTTCGACCTGGGACAGCTTAGGCTATGGCTACACCTTC
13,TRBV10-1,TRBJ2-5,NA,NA,CASSSAGEETQYF,TGCGCCAGCAGTAGTGCAGGGGAAGAGACCCAGTACTTC
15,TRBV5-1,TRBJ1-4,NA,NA,CASSLAGATNEKLFF,TGCGCCAGCAGCTTGGCAGGCGCAACTAATGAAAAACTGTTTTTT
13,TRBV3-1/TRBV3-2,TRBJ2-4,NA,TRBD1,CASSLIADRVLYF,TGTGCCAGCAGCCTTATAGCGGACAGGGTATTATACTTC
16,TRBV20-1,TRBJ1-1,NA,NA,CSASKYVGGSNTEAFF,TGCAGTGCTAGTAAATACGTAGGAGGGAGCAACACTGAAGCTTTCTTT
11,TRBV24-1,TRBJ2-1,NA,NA,CATSDSYSKFF,TGTGCCACCAGTGATTCCTACTCAAAGTTCTTC
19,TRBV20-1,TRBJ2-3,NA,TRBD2,CSASYSSSGGAISTDTQYF,TGCAGTGCTAGTTATTCAAGTAGCGGGGGGGCAATTTCCACAGATACGCAGTATTTT
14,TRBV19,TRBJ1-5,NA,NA,CASSEVGGYQPQHF,TGTGCCAGTAGTGAGGTGGGGGGGTATCAGCCCCAGCATTTT
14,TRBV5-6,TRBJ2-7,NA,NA,CASTSFWGRNEQYF,TGTGCCAGCACCTCCTTCTGGGGGCGGAACGAGCAGTACTTC
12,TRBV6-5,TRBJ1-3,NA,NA,CATRGFGNTIYF,TGTGCCACCAGGGGCTTTGGAAACACCATATATTTT
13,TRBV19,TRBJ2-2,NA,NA,CASTRRRTGELFF,TGTGCCAGTACTAGGAGGAGGACCGGGGAGCTGTTTTTT
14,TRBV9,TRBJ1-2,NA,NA,CASSVGGNRRSYTF,TGTGCCAGCAGCGTAGGCGGCAACCGGCGGTCCTACACCTTC
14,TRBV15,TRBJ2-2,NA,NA,CATSRDVSGLELFF,TGTGCCACCAGCAGAGATGTGTCAGGCCTTGAGCTGTTTTTT
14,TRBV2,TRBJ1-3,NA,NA,CASSEWRTGNTIYF,TGTGCCAGCAGTGAGTGGAGGACTGGAAACACCATATATTTT
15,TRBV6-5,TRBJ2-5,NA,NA,CASSYLPGRVETQYF,TGTGCCAGCAGTTACTTACCGGGCAGGGTGGAGACCCAGTACTTC
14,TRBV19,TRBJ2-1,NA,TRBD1,CASKSGTGIDEQFF,TGTGCCAGTAAAAGCGGGACAGGGATCGATGAGCAGTTCTTC
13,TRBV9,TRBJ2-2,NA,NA,CASSVGGRGELFF,TGTGCCAGCAGCGTAGGAGGGCGCGGGGAGCTGTTTTTT
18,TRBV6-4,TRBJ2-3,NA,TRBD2,CASSDSAQTSGGADTQYF,TGTGCCAGCAGTGACAGCGCCCAGACTAGCGGGGGGGCAGATACGCAGTATTTT
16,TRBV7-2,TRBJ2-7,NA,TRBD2,CASSLGGLANTYEQYF,TGTGCCAGCAGCTTAGGGGGACTAGCGAACACCTACGAGCAGTACTTC
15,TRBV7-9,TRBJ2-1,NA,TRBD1,CASSLVGQGDNEQFF,TGTGCCAGCAGCTTAGTGGGACAGGGGGACAATGAGCAGTTCTTC
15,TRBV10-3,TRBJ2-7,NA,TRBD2,CAISERRGKSYEQYF,TGTGCCATCAGTGAGAGGCGGGGGAAATCCTACGAGCAGTACTTC